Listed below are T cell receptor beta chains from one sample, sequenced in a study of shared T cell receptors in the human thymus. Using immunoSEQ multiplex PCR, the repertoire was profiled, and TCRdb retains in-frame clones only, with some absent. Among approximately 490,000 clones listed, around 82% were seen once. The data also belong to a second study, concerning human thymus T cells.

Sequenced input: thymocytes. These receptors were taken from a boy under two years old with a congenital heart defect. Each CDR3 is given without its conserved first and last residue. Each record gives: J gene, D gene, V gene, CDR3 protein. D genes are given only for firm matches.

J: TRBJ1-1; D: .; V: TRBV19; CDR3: ASNTGGALNTEAF
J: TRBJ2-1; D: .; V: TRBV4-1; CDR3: ASSQGSSEKSSYNEQF
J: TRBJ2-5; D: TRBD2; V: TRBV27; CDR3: ASSLRLAGPQETQY
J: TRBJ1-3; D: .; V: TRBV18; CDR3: ASSPGTFPGNTIY
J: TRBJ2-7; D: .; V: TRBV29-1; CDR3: SGGEGGTRAYEQY
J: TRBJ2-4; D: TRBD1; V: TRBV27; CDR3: ASSLGLGGEGVKNIQY
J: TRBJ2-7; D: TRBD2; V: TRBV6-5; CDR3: ATTRSGRAEYEQY
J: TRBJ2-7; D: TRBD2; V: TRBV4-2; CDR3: ASSQPRPGTSEKPGEQY
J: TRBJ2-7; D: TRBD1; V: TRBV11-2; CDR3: ASSWGDRVEQY
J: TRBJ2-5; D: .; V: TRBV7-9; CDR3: ASSPLRVETQY
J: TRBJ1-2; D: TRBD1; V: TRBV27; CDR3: ASRPRQGNYGYT
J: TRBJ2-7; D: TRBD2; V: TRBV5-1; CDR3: ASSGAGLAYEQY
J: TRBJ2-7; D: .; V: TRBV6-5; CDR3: ASSPLQGNYEQY
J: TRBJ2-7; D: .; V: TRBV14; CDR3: ASSQNDRSSYEQY
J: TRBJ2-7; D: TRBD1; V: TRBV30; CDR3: AWSVRTGWDYEQY
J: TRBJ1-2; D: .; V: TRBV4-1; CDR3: ASSPPTGPQLSRDGYT
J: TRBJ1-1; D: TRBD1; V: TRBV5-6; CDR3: ASSWTGGMNTEAF
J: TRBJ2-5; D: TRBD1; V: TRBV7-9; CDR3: ASSPNPPRDRGDQETQY
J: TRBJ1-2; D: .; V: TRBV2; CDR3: ASGAGGNGYT
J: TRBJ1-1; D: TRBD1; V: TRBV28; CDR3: ASSLRGVNTEAF
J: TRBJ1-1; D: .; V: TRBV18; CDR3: ASSTGQGGRTEAF
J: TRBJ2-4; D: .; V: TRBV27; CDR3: ASSWLAVGAKNIQY
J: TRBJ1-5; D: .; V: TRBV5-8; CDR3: ASTRGKNQPQH
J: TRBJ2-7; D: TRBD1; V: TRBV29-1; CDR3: SVTDAGQGQTYEQY
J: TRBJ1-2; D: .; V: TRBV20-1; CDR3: SAHEVSYT
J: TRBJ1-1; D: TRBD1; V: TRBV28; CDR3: ASSPRTGGNTEAF
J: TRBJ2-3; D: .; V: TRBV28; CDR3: ASSSWQATHTDTQY
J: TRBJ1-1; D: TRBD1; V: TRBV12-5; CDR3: ASGLVTGTGYTEAF
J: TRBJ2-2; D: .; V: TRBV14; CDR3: ASSPEGGPRRSGELF
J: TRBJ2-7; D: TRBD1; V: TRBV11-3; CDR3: ASSSRGDRGRNPLSYEQY
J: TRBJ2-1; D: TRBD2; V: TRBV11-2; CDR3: ASSSRTSGSSYNEQF
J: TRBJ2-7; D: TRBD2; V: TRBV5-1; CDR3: ASSAPGTSGAYEQY
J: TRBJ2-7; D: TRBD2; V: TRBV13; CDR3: ASSLPPLLAGERYEQY
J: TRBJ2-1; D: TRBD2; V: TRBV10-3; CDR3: AIRTSGFYNEQF
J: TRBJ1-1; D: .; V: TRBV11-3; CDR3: ASNGRRDTNTEAF
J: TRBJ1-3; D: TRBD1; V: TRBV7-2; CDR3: ASSSWGDRGNTIY
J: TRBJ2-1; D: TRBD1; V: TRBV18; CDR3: ASSPPQGAGGNEQF
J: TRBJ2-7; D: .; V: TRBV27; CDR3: ASSFLGPMPYEQY
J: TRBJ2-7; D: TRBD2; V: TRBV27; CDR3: ASSLSLAGGSYEQY
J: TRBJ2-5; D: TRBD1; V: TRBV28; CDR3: ASTRGPGQQETQY